The T cell receptor (beta chain) under discussion was sequenced for a study of OX40 agonist ivuxolimab in advanced cancers. Study-level findings and limits: Expanded clones belonging to CD8+ T cells outnumbered, on average, those of CD4+.

This clone was detected only once. Antigen unknown. Method: immunoSEQ multiplex PCR; TCRdb's copy keeps in-frame clones and lacks some. Here the sample spans about 20,000 clones, approximately 86% being singletons. V was trimmed by 1 base and J by 1 base, leaving 11 bases between them. Per germline, CDR1 MNHEY and CDR2 SVGAGI. This CDR3 is 16 amino acids long. The source of this sequence is an adult with an advanced solid tumor such as melanoma, head and neck, liver or kidney cancer. This specimen consisted of CD4+ or CD8+ T cells sorted from blood, obtained in a trial of the OX40 agonist ivuxolimab. The chain combines TRBV6-5 with TRBJ1-3, with D possibly being TRBD1 (5 bases). The CDR3 loop is CASSYYRKGSGNTIYF. The CDR3 nucleotides are TGTGCCAGCAGTTACTACAGGAAGGGGTCTGGAAACACCATATATTTT.